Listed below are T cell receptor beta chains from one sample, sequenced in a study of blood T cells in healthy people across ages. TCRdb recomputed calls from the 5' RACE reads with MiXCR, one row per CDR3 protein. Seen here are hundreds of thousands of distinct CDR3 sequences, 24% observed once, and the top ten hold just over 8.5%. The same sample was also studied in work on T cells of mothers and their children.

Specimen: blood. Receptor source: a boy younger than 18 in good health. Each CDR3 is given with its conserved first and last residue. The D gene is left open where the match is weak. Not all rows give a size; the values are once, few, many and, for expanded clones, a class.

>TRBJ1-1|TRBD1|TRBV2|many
TGTGCCAGCAGTTCCGGGACAGGGGTGGGGAACACTGAAGCTTTCTTT
CASSSGTGVGNTEAFF
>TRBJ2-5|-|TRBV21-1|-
TGTGCCAGCAGCAAAGCGCTAAACGTATCCAAAGAGACCCAGTACTTC
CASSKALNVSKETQYF
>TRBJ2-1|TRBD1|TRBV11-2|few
TGTGCCAGCAGCCCTGGAAGGGGGCAGTTCTCCCCGAATGAGCAGTTCTTC
CASSPGRGQFSPNEQFF
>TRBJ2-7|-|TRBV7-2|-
TGTGCCAGCAGCGAAATAATCCCTCTCCCCCACGAGCAGTACTTC
CASSEIIPLPHEQYF
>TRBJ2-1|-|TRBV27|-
TGTGCCAGCACCGCGACAGGGGGTAGAGCGGGAGCTAACAATGAGCAGTTCTTC
CASTATGGRAGANNEQFF
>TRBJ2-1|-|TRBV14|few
TGTGCCAGCAGCCCCGGGTTCGAGGCGGGCAATGAGCAGTTCTTC
CASSPGFEAGNEQFF
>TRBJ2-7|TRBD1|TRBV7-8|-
TGTGCCAGCAGCTTCCGAGGCAAGGGGGCAGAAGAGCAGTACTTC
CASSFRGKGAEEQYF
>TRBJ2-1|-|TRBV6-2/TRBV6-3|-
TGTGCCAGCAGTTTCCTCTTGGTCCGCGGAAACAATGAGCAGTTCTTC
CASSFLLVRGNNEQFF
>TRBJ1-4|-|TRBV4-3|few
TGCGCCAGCAGCCGGCTGAGACAGGCCTCCTCGGAAAAACTGTTTTTT
CASSRLRQASSEKLFF
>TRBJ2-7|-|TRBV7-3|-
TGTGCCAGCAGCTTAGGGGGGCGCGCAGTCTACGAGCAGTACTTC
CASSLGGRAVYEQYF
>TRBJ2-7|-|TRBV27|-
TGTGCCAGCAGTTTATCTGACAACTCCTACGAGCAGTACTTC
CASSLSDNSYEQYF
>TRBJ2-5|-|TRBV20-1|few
TGCAGTGCTAGGCTTTACCGGGGTCAAGAGACCCAGTACTTC
CSARLYRGQETQYF
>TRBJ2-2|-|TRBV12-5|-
TGTGCTAGTGCCCCTCTGACCGGGGAGCTGTTTTTT
CASAPLTGELFF
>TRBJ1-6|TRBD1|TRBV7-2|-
TGTGCCAGCAGCCCTCAGGGGGCAAACTCACCCCTCCACTTT
CASSPQGANSPLHF
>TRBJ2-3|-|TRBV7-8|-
TGTGCCAGCAGCTTAGATACGGGGGCCGCAGATACGCAGTATTTT
CASSLDTGAADTQYF
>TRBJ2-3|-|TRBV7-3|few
TGTGCCAGCAGCTTGACCTATAGCACAGATACGCAGTATTTT
CASSLTYSTDTQYF
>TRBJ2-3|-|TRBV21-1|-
TGTGCCAGCAGCAAAGGCCAGGGAGATACGCAGTATTTT
CASSKGQGDTQYF
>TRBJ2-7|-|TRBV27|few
TGTGCCAGCAGTTTTTATGGGCGGTCCTACGAGCAGTACTTC
CASSFYGRSYEQYF
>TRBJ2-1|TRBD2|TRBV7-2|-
TGTGCCAGCAGCCAAACTAGCGGGAGCCACAATGAGCAGTTCTTC
CASSQTSGSHNEQFF
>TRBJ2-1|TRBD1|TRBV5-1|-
TGCGCCAGCAGCTTGACAGGGGGACGAGCGGCCTACAATGAGCAGTTCTTC
CASSLTGGRAAYNEQFF
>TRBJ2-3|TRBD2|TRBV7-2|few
TGTGCCAGCAGCTTATCAGGAGGGGCGGGGGGACTCACAGATACGCAGTATTTT
CASSLSGGAGGLTDTQYF
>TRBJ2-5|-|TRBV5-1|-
TGCGCCAGCAGCCCTGAGCTAGGGGCAGAGACCCAGTACTTC
CASSPELGAETQYF
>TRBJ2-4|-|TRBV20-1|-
TGCAGTGCTAGGGATTTTTTCGCGAGTGAAAACATTCAGTACTTC
CSARDFFASENIQYF
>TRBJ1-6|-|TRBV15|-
TGTGCCACCAGCAGAGATCGGGCAGGGCTTTCGGATAATTCACCCCTCCACTTT
CATSRDRAGLSDNSPLHF
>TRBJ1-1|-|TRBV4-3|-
TGCGCCAGCAGCCAAGATCAGCGGGGGCGAGACACTGAAGCTTTCTTT
CASSQDQRGRDTEAFF
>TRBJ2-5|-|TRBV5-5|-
TGTGCCAGCAGCTTGCAGGTGGATTACGAGCGGTACTTC
CASSLQVDYERYF